This T cell receptor beta chain emerged from a study of shared clonotypes between healthy human individuals. Genomic DNA (from each subset) was split evenly across several immunoSEQ plates. The data were produced by immunoSEQ multiplex PCR, yet TCRdb's version contains in-frame clones alone and is incomplete. The sample has around 560,000 clones, roughly 95% seen once. Naive-designated CD8 cells lacked CD45RO, were positively enriched for CCR7, and omitted terminally differentiated effector memory CD45RA+ cells. What was sequenced was naive CD8+ T cells sorted from blood. This sequence originates from a woman in her 30s in good health.

CDR3 nucleotide sequence: TGTGCCAGCAGTCATACGGATAGGAACACTGAAGCTTTCTTT. Its translation: CASSHTDRNTEAFF. The chain uses TRBV9 and TRBJ1-1; unclear D gene. Germline-derived CDR1 and CDR2 are SGDLS and YYNGEE. The CDR3 runs 14 residues. V lost 5 bases and J lost 1, with 12 bases in between.